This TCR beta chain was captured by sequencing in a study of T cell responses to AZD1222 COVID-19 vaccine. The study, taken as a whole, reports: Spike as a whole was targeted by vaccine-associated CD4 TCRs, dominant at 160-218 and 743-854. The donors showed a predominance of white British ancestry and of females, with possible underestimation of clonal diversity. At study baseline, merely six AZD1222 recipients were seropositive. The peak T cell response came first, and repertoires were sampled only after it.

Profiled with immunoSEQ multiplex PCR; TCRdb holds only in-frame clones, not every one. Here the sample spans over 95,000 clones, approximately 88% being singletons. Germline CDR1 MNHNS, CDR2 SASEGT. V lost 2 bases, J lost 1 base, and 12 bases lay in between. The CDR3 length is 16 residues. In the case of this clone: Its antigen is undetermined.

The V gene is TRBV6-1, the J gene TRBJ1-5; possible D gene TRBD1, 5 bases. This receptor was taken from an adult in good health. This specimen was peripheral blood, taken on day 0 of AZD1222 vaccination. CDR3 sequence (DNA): TGTGCCAGCAGTGAACTGTGGGGCCCCAGCAATCAGCCCCAGCATTTT. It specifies CASSELWGPSNQPQHF.